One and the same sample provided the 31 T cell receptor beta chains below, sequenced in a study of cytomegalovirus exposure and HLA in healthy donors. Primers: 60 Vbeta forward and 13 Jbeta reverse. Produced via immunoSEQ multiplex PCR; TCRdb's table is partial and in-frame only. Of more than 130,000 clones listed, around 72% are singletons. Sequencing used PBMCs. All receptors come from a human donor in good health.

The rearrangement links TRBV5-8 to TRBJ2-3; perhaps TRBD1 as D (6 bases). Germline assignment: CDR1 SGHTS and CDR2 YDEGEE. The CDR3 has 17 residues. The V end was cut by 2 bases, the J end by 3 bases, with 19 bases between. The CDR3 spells CASSFGPAGAGTDTQYF. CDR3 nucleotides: TGTGCCAGCAGCTTCGGCCCCGCAGGGGCGGGTACAGATACGCAGTATTTT.

The CDR3 DNA reads TGTGCCAGTAAAGACAGTTCTCTCGGGCAGTACTTC. This translates into CASKDSSLGQYF. The chain carries TRBV11-1 and TRBJ2-7; D perhaps matches TRBD1 (5 bases). The CDR3 sequence is 12 residues long. CDR1 is SGHAT and CDR2 is FQDESV in the germline V gene (reference sequence). Trimming took 9 bases from V and 9 from J, leaving 18 bases between them.

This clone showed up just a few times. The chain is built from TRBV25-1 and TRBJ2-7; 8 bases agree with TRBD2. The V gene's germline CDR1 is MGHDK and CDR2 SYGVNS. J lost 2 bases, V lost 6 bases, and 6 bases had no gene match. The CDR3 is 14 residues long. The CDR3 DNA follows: TGTGCCAGCAGGGGGGTAGCGGGAACCTACGAGCAGTACTTC. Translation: CASRGVAGTYEQYF.

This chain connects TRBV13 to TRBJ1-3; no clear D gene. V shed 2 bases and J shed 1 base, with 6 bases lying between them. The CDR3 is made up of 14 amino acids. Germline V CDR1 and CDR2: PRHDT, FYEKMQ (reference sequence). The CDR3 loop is CASSLSGSGNTIYF. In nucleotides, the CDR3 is TGTGCCAGCAGCTTATCCGGGTCTGGAAACACCATATATTTT.

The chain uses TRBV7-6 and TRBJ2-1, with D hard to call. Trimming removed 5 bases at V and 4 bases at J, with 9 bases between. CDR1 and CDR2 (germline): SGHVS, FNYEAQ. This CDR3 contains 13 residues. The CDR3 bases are TGTGCCAGCAGCCCAGAACCGTACAATGAGCAGTTCTTC. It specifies CASSPEPYNEQFF.

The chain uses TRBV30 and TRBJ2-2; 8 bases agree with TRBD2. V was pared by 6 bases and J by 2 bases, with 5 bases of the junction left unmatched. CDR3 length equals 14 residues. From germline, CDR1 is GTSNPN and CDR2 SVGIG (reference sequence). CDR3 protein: CACISGTNTGELFF. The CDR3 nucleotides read TGTGCCTGCATTAGCGGGACAAACACCGGGGAGCTGTTTTTT.

CDR3 residues: CASRGGSGYEQYF. The CDR3 region has the DNA TGTGCCAGCAGGGGGGGGTCCGGCTACGAGCAGTACTTC. V usage is TRBV6-1 and J usage is TRBJ2-7; TRBD2 matches at 7 bases. Per germline, CDR1 MNHNS and CDR2 SASEGT. The CDR3 sequence is 13 residues long. V shed 6 bases, J shed 3 bases, and the junction held 5 bases outside the gene matches.

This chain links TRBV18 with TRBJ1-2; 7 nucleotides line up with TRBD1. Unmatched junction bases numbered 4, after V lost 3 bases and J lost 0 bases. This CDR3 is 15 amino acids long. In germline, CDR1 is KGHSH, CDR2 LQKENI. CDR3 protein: CASSPGQSSNYGYTF. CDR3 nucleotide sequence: TGTGCCAGCTCACCGGGACAGTCCTCTAACTATGGCTACACCTTC.

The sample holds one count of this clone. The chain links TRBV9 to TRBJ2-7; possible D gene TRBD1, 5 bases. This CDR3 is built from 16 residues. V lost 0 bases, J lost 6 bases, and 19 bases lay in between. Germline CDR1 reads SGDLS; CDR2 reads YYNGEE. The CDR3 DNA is TGTGCCAGCAGCGTAGTAGGGGCAGGGAAATATTCCGAGCAGTACTTC. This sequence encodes CASSVVGAGKYSEQYF.

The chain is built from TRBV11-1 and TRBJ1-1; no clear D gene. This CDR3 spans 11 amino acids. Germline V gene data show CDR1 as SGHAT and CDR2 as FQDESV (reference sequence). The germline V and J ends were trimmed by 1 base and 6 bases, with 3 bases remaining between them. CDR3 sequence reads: CASSLGAEAFF. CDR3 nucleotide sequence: TGTGCCAGCAGCTTAGGAGCTGAAGCTTTCTTT.

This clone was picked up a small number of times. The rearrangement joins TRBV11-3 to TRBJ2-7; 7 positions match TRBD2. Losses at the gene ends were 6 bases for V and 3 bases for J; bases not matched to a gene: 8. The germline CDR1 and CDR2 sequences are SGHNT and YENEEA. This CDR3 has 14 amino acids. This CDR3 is CASSRGGLNYEQYF. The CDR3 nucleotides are TGTGCCAGCAGTCGCGGGGGTCTTAACTACGAGCAGTACTTC.

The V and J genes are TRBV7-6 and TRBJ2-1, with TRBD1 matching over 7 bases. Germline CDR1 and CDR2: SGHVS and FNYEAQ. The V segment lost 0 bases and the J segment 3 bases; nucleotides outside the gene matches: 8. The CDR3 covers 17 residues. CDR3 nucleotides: TGTGCCAGCAGCTTAGCCCCGACAGGGAACTACTACAATGAGCAGTTCTTC. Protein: CASSLAPTGNYYNEQFF.

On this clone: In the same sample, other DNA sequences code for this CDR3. The CDR3 protein is CASSLDWSSYNEQFF. CDR3 nucleotides: TGTGCCAGCAGCCTCGACTGGAGCTCCTACAATGAGCAGTTCTTC. J is TRBJ2-1 and V is TRBV5-6, with unresolved D. The CDR3 contains 15 residues. Between the trimmed V and J ends, which lost 4 bases and 0 bases, there was a span of 11 bases. Germline CDR1 reads SGHDT; CDR2 reads YYEEEE.

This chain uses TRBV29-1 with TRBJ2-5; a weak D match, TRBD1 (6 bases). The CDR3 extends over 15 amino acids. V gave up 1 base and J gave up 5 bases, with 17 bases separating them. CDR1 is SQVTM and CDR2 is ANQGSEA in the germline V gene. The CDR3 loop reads CSVEATGHFGETQYF. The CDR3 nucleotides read TGCAGCGTTGAAGCCACGGGACACTTTGGGGAGACCCAGTACTTC.

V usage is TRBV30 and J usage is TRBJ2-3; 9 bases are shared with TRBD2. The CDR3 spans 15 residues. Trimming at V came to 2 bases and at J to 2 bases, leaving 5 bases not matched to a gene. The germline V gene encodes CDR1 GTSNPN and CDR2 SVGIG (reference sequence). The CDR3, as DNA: TGTGCCTGGAGTTCCGCGGGGGGGGTCACAGATACGCAGTATTTT. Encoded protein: CAWSSAGGVTDTQYF.

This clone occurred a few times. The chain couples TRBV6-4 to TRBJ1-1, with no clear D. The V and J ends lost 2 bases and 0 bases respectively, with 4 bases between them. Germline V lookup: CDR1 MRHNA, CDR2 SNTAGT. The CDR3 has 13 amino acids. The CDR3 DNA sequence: TGTGCCAGCAGTGACCGGGTGAACACTGAAGCTTTCTTT. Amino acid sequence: CASSDRVNTEAFF.

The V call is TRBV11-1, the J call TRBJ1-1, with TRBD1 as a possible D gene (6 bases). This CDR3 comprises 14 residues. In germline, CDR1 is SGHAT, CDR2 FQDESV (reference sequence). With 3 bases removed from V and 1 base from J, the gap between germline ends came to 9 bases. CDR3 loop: CASSFEGGNTEAFF. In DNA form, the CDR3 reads TGTGCCAGCAGCTTTGAAGGGGGGAACACTGAAGCTTTCTTT.

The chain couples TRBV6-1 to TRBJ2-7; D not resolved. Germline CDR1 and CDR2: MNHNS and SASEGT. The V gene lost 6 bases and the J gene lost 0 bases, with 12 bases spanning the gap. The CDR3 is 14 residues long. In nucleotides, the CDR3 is TGTGCCAGCAGCGCAGATTTCAGCTCCTACGAGCAGTACTTC. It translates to CASSADFSSYEQYF.

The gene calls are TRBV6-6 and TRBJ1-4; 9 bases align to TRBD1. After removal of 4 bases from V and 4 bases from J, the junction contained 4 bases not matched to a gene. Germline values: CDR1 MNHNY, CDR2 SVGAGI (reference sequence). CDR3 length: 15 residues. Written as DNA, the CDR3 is TGTGCCAGCAGTTTCCGGACAGGGGATAATGAAAAACTGTTTTTT. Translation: CASSFRTGDNEKLFF.

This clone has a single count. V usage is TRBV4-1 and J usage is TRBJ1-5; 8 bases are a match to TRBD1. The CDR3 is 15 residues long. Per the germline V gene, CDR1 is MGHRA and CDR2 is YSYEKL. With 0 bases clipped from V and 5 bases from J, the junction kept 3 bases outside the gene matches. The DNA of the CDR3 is TGCGCCAGCAGCCAAGAAGGACAGGGACATCAGCCCCAGCATTTT. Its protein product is CASSQEGQGHQPQHF.

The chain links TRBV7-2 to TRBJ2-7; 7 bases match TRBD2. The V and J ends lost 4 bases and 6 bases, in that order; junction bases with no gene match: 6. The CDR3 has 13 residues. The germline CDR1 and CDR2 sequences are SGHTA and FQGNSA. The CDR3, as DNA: TGTGCCAGCAGCTCCTCGACTAGCTTCGAGCAGTACTTC. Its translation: CASSSSTSFEQYF.

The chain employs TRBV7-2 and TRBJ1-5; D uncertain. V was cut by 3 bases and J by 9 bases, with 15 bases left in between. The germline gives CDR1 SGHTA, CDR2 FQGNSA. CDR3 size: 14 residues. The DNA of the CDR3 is TGTGCCAGCAGCTTGATTCCGGGTGCGGGGCCCCAGCATTTT. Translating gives CASSLIPGAGPQHF.

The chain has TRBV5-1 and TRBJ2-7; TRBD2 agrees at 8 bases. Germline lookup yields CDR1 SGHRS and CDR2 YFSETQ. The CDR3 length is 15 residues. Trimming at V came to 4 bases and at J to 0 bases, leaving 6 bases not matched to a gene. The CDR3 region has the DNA TGCGCCAGCAGCATTAGCGGGATGAGCTCCTACGAGCAGTACTTC. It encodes CASSISGMSSYEQYF.

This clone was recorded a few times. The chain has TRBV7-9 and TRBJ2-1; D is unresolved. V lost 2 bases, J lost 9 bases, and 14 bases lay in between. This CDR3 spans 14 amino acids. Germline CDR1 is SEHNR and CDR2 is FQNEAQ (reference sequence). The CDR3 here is CASSLTMRHSEQFF. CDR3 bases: TGTGCCAGCAGCTTAACTATGAGGCATTCTGAGCAGTTCTTC. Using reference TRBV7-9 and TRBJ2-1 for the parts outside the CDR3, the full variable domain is DTGVSQNPRHKITKRGQNVTFRCDPISEHNRLYWYRQTLGQGPEFLTYFQNEAQLEKSRLLSDRFSAERPKGSFSTLEIQRTEQGDSAMYLCASSLTMRHSEQFFGPGTRLTVL.

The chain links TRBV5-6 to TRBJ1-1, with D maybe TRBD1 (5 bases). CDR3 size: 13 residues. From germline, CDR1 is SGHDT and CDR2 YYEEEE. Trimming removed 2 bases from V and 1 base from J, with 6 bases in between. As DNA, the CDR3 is TGTGCCAGCAGCTTCGGGGGGAACACTGAAGCTTTCTTT. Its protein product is CASSFGGNTEAFF.

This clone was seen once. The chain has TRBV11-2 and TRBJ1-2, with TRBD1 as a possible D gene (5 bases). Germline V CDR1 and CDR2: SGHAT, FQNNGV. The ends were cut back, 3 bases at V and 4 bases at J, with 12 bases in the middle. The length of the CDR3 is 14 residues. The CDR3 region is CASSLAGVSYGYTF. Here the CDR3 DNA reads TGTGCCAGCAGCTTGGCGGGGGTGTCCTATGGCTACACCTTC. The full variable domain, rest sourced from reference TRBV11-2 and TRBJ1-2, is EAGVAQSPRYKIIEKRQSVAFWCNPISGHATLYWYQQILGQGPKLLIQFQNNGVVDDSQLPKDRFSAERLKGVDSTLKIQPAKLEDSAVYLCASSLAGVSYGYTFGSGTRLTVV.

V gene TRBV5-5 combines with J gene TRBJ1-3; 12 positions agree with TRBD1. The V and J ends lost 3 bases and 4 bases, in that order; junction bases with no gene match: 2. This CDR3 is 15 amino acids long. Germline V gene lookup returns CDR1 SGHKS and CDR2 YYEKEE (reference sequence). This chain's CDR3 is CASSWDRGLGNTIYF. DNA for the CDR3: TGTGCCAGCAGCTGGGACAGGGGGCTCGGAAACACCATATATTTT.

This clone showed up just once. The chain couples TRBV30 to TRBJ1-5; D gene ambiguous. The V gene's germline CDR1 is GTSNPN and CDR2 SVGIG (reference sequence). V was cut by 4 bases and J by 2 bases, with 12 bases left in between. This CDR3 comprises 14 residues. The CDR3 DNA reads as TGTGCCTGGAATACTGCTGCGGGCAATCAGCCCCAGCATTTT. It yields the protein CAWNTAAGNQPQHF.

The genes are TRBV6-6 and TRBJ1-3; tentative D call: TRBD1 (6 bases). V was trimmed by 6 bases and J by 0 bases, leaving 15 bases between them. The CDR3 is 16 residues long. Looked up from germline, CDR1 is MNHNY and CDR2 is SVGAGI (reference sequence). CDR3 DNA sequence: TGTGCCAGCAGACATTCAGGGGAGACCTCTGGAAACACCATATATTTT. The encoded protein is CASRHSGETSGNTIYF.

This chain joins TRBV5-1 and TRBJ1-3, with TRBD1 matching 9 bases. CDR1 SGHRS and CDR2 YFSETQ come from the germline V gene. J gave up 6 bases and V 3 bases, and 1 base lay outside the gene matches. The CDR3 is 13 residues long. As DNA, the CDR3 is TGCGCCAGCAGCTGGACAGGGGCAAACACCATATATTTT. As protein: CASSWTGANTIYF.

CDR3 region: CASSSSGSQDTQYF. The CDR3 DNA reads as TGCGCCAGCAGTTCCAGCGGGAGTCAAGATACGCAGTATTTT. The chain carries TRBV10-2 and TRBJ2-3; 8 positions match TRBD2. V shed 5 bases and J 5 bases; nucleotides not matched to a gene: 6. This CDR3 contains 14 residues. Looked up from germline, CDR1 is WSHSY and CDR2 is SAAADI.